Presented here are 20 T cell receptor beta chains from one specimen sequenced in a study of post-analysis software for immune sequencing data. Antigen specificity for these receptors is unknown. TCR beta cDNA libraries included unique molecular identifiers. Using its own MiXCR run on the PCR reads, TCRdb lists one record per CDR3 protein. The profile shows roughly 800,000 distinct CDR3 sequences, about 53% of them singletons. Study-wide results and limits: There were roughly 5 TRBV segments more frequent in patients than controls, and TRBV5-6, TRBV5-1 and TRBV20-1 were among them.

The material sequenced was blood. These receptors all stem from a girl aged 5 to 17 with multiple sclerosis.

This rearrangement joins TRBV18 to TRBJ2-5; D possibly corresponds to TRBD1 (6 bases). The DNA matches TRBJ2-7 better at its end, which makes the J call doubtful. Germline V gives CDR1 KGHSH, CDR2 LQKENI. This CDR3 has 15 amino acids. This chain's CDR3 is CASSPPDRSPYEQYF. Here the CDR3 DNA reads TGTGCCAGCTCACCACCGGACAGATCCCCCTACGAGCAGTACTTC.

V usage is TRBV18 and J usage is TRBJ2-5, with D uncertain. CDR1 and CDR2 (germline): KGHSH, LQKENI. The CDR3 is 13 residues long. Trimming took 0 bases from V and 5 from J, leaving 7 bases between them. The CDR3 DNA reads TGTGCCAGCTCACCACCCCTCAGGGAGACCCAGTACTTC. This encodes CASSPPLRETQYF. Filled out from reference TRBV18 and TRBJ2-5, the complete variable domain reads NAGVMQNPRHLVRRRGQEARLRCSPMKGHSHVYWYRQLPEEGLKFMVYLQKENIIDESGMPKERFSAEFPKEGPSILRIQQVVRGDSAAYFCASSPPLRETQYFGPGTRLLVL.

This clonotype has just a few counts. This rearrangement joins TRBV5-6 to TRBJ2-5; 7 nucleotides match TRBD1. Germline V gene lookup returns CDR1 SGHDT and CDR2 YYEEEE. The J segment lost 11 bases and the V segment lost 2 bases, leaving 12 bases of the junction unmatched. The CDR3 consists of 14 residues. CDR3 sequence reads: CASSFPGGSGEQYF. The CDR3 nucleotides are TGTGCCAGCAGCTTCCCAGGGGGTTCCGGAGAGCAGTACTTC. Supplemented by reference TRBV5-6 and TRBJ2-5, the full variable domain reads DAGVTQSPTHLIKTRGQQVTLRCSPKSGHDTVSWYQQALGQGPQFIFQYYEEEERQRGNFPDRFSGHQFPNYSSELNVNALLLGDSALYLCASSFPGGSGEQYFGPGTRLLVL.

The genes are TRBV20-1 and TRBJ2-3, with 16 positions matching TRBD2. V lost 5 bases, J lost 11 bases, and 16 bases stayed unmatched. Germline V gene sequence: CDR1 DFQATT, CDR2 SNEGSKA (reference sequence). The CDR3 is made up of 17 amino acids. The chain's CDR3 is CSAQKSGTSGRALGQYF. As DNA, the CDR3 is TGCAGTGCTCAAAAATCCGGGACTAGCGGGAGGGCCCTCGGGCAGTATTTT.

The chain uses TRBV3-1 and TRBJ2-3, with 7 bases matching TRBD2. Germline loops: CDR1 LGHDT, CDR2 YNNKEL (reference sequence). This CDR3 spans 15 amino acids. V was pared by 3 bases and J by 1 base, with 4 bases of the junction left unmatched. For the CDR3, the DNA is TGTGCCAGCAGCCAGGGAGGGGTTCGCACAGATACGCAGTATTTT. This gives the protein CASSQGGVRTDTQYF.

This clonotype was detected only a few times. The chain is built from TRBV5-1 and TRBJ2-7, with TRBD2 identical over 7 bases. J lost 1 base, V lost 4 bases, and 11 bases had no gene match. Germline V gene sequence: CDR1 SGHRS, CDR2 YFSETQ. The CDR3 runs 16 residues. This CDR3 is CASSPGSGRESYEQYF. CDR3 nucleotides: TGCGCCAGCAGCCCGGGGTCGGGGCGGGAGTCCTACGAGCAGTACTTC.

This clonotype has at least ten counts. The chain has TRBV7-9 and TRBJ2-7, with 10 positions matching TRBD1. The ends lost 6 bases at V and 2 bases at J; junction bases unmatched: 7. The CDR3 consists of 15 residues. Germline CDR1 is SEHNR and CDR2 is FQNEAQ (reference sequence). CDR3: CASRAAGTGAYEQYF. CDR3 DNA sequence: TGTGCCAGCAGGGCTGCCGGGACAGGGGCCTACGAGCAGTACTTC.

This clonotype appeared a single time. J is TRBJ1-4 and V is TRBV5-1, with D hard to call. CDR1 and CDR2 (germline): SGHRS, YFSETQ. The CDR3 has 16 amino acids. V dropped 4 bases and J dropped 5 bases, with 18 bases sitting between them. CDR3 coding DNA: TGCGCCAGCAGCCCGTGGACGGACGGAAGGAATGAAAAACTGTTTTTT. Its translation is CASSPWTDGRNEKLFF.

This clonotype came up many times. The J gene is TRBJ2-3, the V gene TRBV28; TRBD1 might be the D (6 bases). Germline V CDR1 and CDR2: MDHEN, SYDVKM. V dropped 3 bases and J dropped 6 bases, with 10 bases sitting between them. CDR3 length equals 13 residues. The CDR3: CASSFNRADTQYF. The CDR3 DNA reads as TGTGCCAGCAGTTTTAACAGGGCGGATACGCAGTATTTT.

The chain has TRBV20-1 and TRBJ1-4, with TRBD1 identical over 11 bases. Germline loops: CDR1 DFQATT, CDR2 SNEGSKA (reference sequence). V shed 4 bases and J 8 bases; nucleotides not matched to a gene: 3. The CDR3 covers 13 residues. The CDR3, as DNA: TGCAGTGCTACCGGGACAGGGGGGGAAAAACTGTTTTTT. This translates into CSATGTGGEKLFF.

The chain uses TRBV29-1 and TRBJ1-2, with a tentative D call TRBD1 (5 bases). Germline V gene data show CDR1 as SQVTM and CDR2 as ANQGSEA. This CDR3 is built from 12 residues. The CDR3 bases are TGCACCGTCGGGGGGATAAACTATGGCTACACCTTC. Its protein is CTVGGINYGYTF. Looking up the rest from reference TRBV29-1 and TRBJ1-2 gives the full variable domain: SAVISQKPSRDICQRGTSLTIQCQVDSQVTMMFWYRQQPGQSLTLIATANQGSEATYESGFVIDKFPISRPNLTFSTLTVSNMSPEDSSIYLCTVGGINYGYTFGSGTRLTVV.

This clonotype was seen only a few times. The V and J genes are TRBV20-1 and TRBJ1-2; D may be TRBD1 (5 bases). The length of the CDR3 is 13 residues. Between the trimmed V and J ends, which lost 5 bases and 6 bases, there was a span of 16 bases. Germline V CDR1 and CDR2: DFQATT, SNEGSKA (reference sequence). This CDR3 reads CSARGTLGNGYTF. CDR3 in DNA: TGCAGTGCTCGGGGGACCCTCGGGAATGGCTACACCTTC.

The rearrangement links TRBV20-1 to TRBJ1-6; D unclear. The length of the CDR3 is 16 residues. V was trimmed by 3 bases and J by 0 bases, leaving 12 bases between them. Per the germline V gene, CDR1 is DFQATT and CDR2 is SNEGSKA (reference sequence). CDR3 sequence reads: CSARAGPSSYNSPLHF. The CDR3 DNA reads as TGCAGTGCTAGGGCCGGCCCGAGCTCCTATAATTCACCCCTCCACTTT.

The genes are TRBV5-8 and TRBJ2-3; 10 bases map to TRBD1. The CDR3 consists of 16 residues. Per germline, CDR1 SGHTS and CDR2 YDEGEE. The ends lost 4 bases at V and 3 bases at J; junction bases unmatched: 8. In DNA, the CDR3 is TGTGCCAGCAGCCTCTACTTGGGACAGGGGACAGATACGCAGTATTTT. Translation: CASSLYLGQGTDTQYF.

The chain employs TRBV29-1 and TRBJ2-4; D assignment may be TRBD1 or TRBD2 (6 bases each). The CDR3 extends over 15 amino acids. V lost 0 bases and J lost 8, with 17 bases in between. Germline V gene lookup returns CDR1 SQVTM and CDR2 ANQGSEA. Written as DNA, the CDR3 is TGCAGCGTTGAAGATCCGGGACTCGAGGGGGACATTCAGTACTTC. This codes for CSVEDPGLEGDIQYF. Full variable domain (remainder filled in from reference TRBV29-1 and TRBJ2-4): SAVISQKPSRDICQRGTSLTIQCQVDSQVTMMFWYRQQPGQSLTLIATANQGSEATYESGFVIDKFPISRPNLTFSTLTVSNMSPEDSSIYLCSVEDPGLEGDIQYFGAGTRLSVL.

The chain is built from TRBV3-1 and TRBJ1-6; D call uncertain. CDR3 length: 14 residues. Germline CDR1 and CDR2: LGHDT and YNNKEL (reference sequence). V was pared by 1 base and J by 9 bases, with 10 bases between. CDR3 bases: TGTGCCAGCAGCCAAGCCCGTCTACGTTCACCCCTCCACTTT. Translated, it gives CASSQARLRSPLHF.

The CDR3 region is CASSRTGRSFYEQYF. The CDR3 DNA follows: TGTGCCAGCAGTCGGACAGGCCGCAGCTTCTACGAGCAGTACTTC. The gene calls are TRBV9 and TRBJ2-7, with 7 bases lining up with TRBD1. This CDR3 has 15 residues. Germline CDR1 SGDLS, CDR2 YYNGEE. V was clipped by 5 bases and J by 3 bases; unmatched bases: 11. The whole variable domain, remainder taken from reference TRBV9 and TRBJ2-7, is DSGVTQTPKHLITATGQRVTLRCSPRSGDLSVYWYQQSLDQGLQFLIQYYNGEERAKGNILERFSAQQFPDLHSELNLSSLELGDSALYFCASSRTGRSFYEQYFGPGTRLTVT.

This rearrangement joins TRBV11-2 to TRBJ2-7, with 12 bases fitting TRBD1. Germline lookup yields CDR1 SGHAT and CDR2 FQNNGV. The CDR3 sequence is 15 residues long. The trim removed 5 bases at V and 0 bases at J, leaving 2 bases unmatched. CDR3 loop: CASSGTGGLSYEQYF. The CDR3 nucleotides read TGTGCCAGCAGCGGGACAGGGGGCCTCTCCTACGAGCAGTACTTC.

V and J are TRBV28 and TRBJ2-2; 9 bases map to TRBD1. CDR1 is MDHEN, CDR2 SYDVKM, per germline. The CDR3 loop spans 16 amino acids. J was trimmed by 6 bases and V by 6 bases; bases with no gene match: 11. The CDR3 nucleotides are TGTGCCAGCAGCTCCCTCCGGGACAGGGCGGCCGGGGAGCTGTTTTTT. Its protein is CASSSLRDRAAGELFF.

This clonotype came up a few times. The chain is built from TRBV7-9 and TRBJ2-1; D is perhaps TRBD2 (6 bases). CDR3 length equals 17 residues. Per germline, CDR1 SEHNR and CDR2 FQNEAQ (reference sequence). V was pared by 5 bases and J by 5 bases, with 22 bases between. CDR3 residues: CASSHWGMGDSNNEQFF. DNA of the CDR3: TGTGCCAGCAGCCATTGGGGGATGGGGGACTCGAACAATGAGCAGTTCTTC.